This T cell receptor (beta chain) stems from a study of blood T cell repertoires in COVID-19. Study overall: Samples came from the United States, Italy and Spain, spanning acute and convalescent COVID-19. Sample material is recorded as cDNA or gDNA derived from T cells, B-cell-depleted T cells, or PBMCs.

Membership in each cohort depended on participant-reported clinical history. Trimming cost V 5 bases and J 6 bases; bases outside gene matches: 9. The CDR3 has 14 residues. Looked up from germline, CDR1 is SNHLY and CDR2 is FYNNEI. Per the study methods: Nucleated cell number was recorded as an estimate derived from reference gene primer amplification. The method was immunoSEQ multiplex PCR; TCRdb's version includes in-frame clones alone and lacks a portion of them. V and J calls and clone size are those listed in that table; D and trimming were worked out from the DNA. The sample holds some 330,000 clones, more than 85% seen once.

The chain has TRBV2 and TRBJ1-1; 7 bases are shared with TRBD1. This sequence originates from a woman aged 25 to 39 who had recovered from COVID-19. Material for sequencing was PBMCs or T cells enriched from blood (not recorded which). DNA of the CDR3: TGTGCCAGCAGTAGGGGCAGGGGGAGTTCTGAAGCTTTCTTT. It is translated as CASSRGRGSSEAFF.